This T cell receptor beta chain originates from a study of T cells expressing NK-cell markers. About the research overall: The authors derived TCR beta repertoires from sorted CD3+CD56+NKG2C+, CD3+CD56+NKG2C- and CD3+CD56-NKG2C+ T cells. In the group of eight sequenced donors, seven were HCMV-seropositive and one was seronegative. Findings and limits, study-wide: Dominant NKG2C+ clonotypes in roughly 6 donors made up roughly 1.0-7.0% of CD8+ T cells.

To note about this clonotype: Its antigen is still unknown.

Germline V lookup: CDR1 MNHNS, CDR2 SASEGT. CDR3 length: 14 residues. For TCR beta, cDNA was produced by 5'RACE template switching with UMIs. Following a re-call of the 5' RACE reads, TCRdb has one entry per CDR3 protein and lacks DNA. This repertoire includes fewer than 400,000 distinct CDR3 sequences. The chain links TRBV6-1 to TRBJ2-7; no DNA is available, so the TRBD2 call from TCRdb remains unchecked. Specimen: blood T cells: a sorted CD56 or NKG2C T cell subset, CD4+ or CD8+ T cells, or bulk PBMC T cells (not recorded which). The source is a man aged 18-70 years in good health. The CDR3 loop reads CASRPPEANGEQYF.